Below, 10 T cell receptor beta chains from the same sample are listed, as sequenced in a study of T cells in Graves' hyperthyroidism and ophthalmopathy. Using RNA transcripts as the source, TCR beta CDR3 regions were amplified. In the first-round RT-PCR of the TCR CDR3, the HTBI primer set was used. TCRdb reprocessed the multiplex PCR reads with MiXCR, giving one entry per CDR3 protein. There are around 260,000 distinct CDR3 sequences in the sample; about 25% occur only once, and around 30% lies in the top ten. The specimen was blood. These receptor sequences come from a man in his forties with Graves' hyperthyroidism that later progressed to Graves' ophthalmopathy.

This clonotype was counted ten times or more. The chain combines TRBV19 with TRBJ2-5; 11 bases agree with TRBD2. This CDR3 comprises 17 residues. The J segment lost 6 bases and the V segment lost 4 bases, leaving 13 bases of the junction unmatched. Germline V CDR1 and CDR2: LNHDA, SQIVND (reference sequence). For the CDR3, the DNA is TGTGCCAGTAGTAGCCAACTAGCGGGAGCTGGGTATAAGACCCAGTACTTC. Translation gives CASSSQLAGAGYKTQYF.

This clonotype appeared many times. V and J are TRBV9 and TRBJ2-5, with TRBD1 matching over 9 bases. The CDR3 consists of 15 residues. The V gene end was trimmed by 3 bases and the J gene end by 4 bases; junction bases not matched to a gene: 7. CDR1 and CDR2 (germline): SGDLS, YYNGEE. The chain's CDR3 is CASSAFWTGAETQYF. CDR3 in DNA: TGTGCCAGCAGCGCCTTTTGGACAGGGGCAGAGACCCAGTACTTC.

This clonotype showed up many times. The chain carries TRBV12-3 or TRBV12-4 and TRBJ2-7; D is uncertain. V lost 7 bases, J lost 2 bases, and 12 bases lay in between. This CDR3 has 13 amino acids. This CDR3 is CASTRVGTYEQYF. CDR3 nucleotide sequence: TGTGCCAGCACCCGGGTGGGGACCTACGAGCAGTACTTC.

This clonotype was seen repeatedly, ten times or more. The junction departs from germline at one end; a sequencing error may be responsible. V usage is TRBV6-1 and J usage is TRBJ1-5, with a weak D call TRBD1 (6 bases). CDR1 is MNHNS and CDR2 is SASEGT in the germline V gene. The CDR3 length is 14 residues. This CDR3 is CASSEMTGNQPRHF. Written as DNA, the CDR3 is TGTGCCAGCAGTGAAATGACAGGCAATCAGCCCCGGCATTTT.

This clonotype was counted at least ten times. The CDR3 DNA reads as TGTGCCAGCAGCCCTCACAGGGGCCGGCGGCAAGAGACCCAGTACTTC. It is translated as CASSPHRGRRQETQYF. This chain connects TRBV12-3 or TRBV12-4 to TRBJ2-5, with 7 nucleotides matching TRBD1. There are 16 residues in the CDR3. With V trimmed by 6 bases and J by 2 bases, 12 bases remained unmatched.

This clonotype came up many times. The chain links TRBV29-1 to TRBJ2-5; possibly TRBD1 or TRBD2 for D (5 bases each). CDR1 is SQVTM, CDR2 ANQGSEA, per germline. The CDR3 sequence is 12 residues long. Trimming pared 3 bases from V and 4 bases from J, leaving 9 bases between. CDR3 in DNA: TGCAGCGTTGATCCTGGGGGAGAGACCCAGTACTTC. Protein sequence: CSVDPGGETQYF.

The V gene is TRBV20-1, the J gene TRBJ2-7; 8 bases map to TRBD2. V lost 3 bases to trimming and J lost 7 bases; unmatched junction nucleotides: 8. CDR1 and CDR2 (germline): DFQATT, SNEGSKA (reference sequence). This CDR3 has 13 amino acids. This CDR3 reads CSASSGSLWEQYF. CDR3 nucleotide sequence: TGCAGTGCTAGCAGCGGGAGTCTGTGGGAGCAGTACTTC.

The genes are TRBV24-1 and TRBJ1-1; D call uncertain. Germline loops: CDR1 KGHDR, CDR2 SFDVKD. The CDR3 contains 15 residues. V shed 3 bases and J shed 6 bases, with 16 bases lying between them. In DNA form, the CDR3 reads TGTGCCACCAGTGATACCAGTGGACCGGACGCTGAAGCTTTCTTT. Translating gives CATSDTSGPDAEAFF.

V is TRBV6-2 or TRBV6-3 and J is TRBJ2-2; TRBD1 matches 10 bases. Losses at the gene ends were 8 bases for V and 6 bases for J; bases not matched to a gene: 21. The CDR3 runs to 19 residues. Germline lookup yields CDR1 MNHEY and CDR2 SVGEGT. In nucleotides, the CDR3 is TGTGCCAGCGCCCCGGTGTTGGGGACAGGGGATTTTAGTGCCGGGGAGCTGTTTTTT. It translates to CASAPVLGTGDFSAGELFF.

The table lists this clonotype with many counts. V gene TRBV19 combines with J gene TRBJ2-7; 10 bases match TRBD1. CDR1 is LNHDA and CDR2 is SQIVND in the germline V gene (reference sequence). The CDR3 totals 14 residues. With V trimmed by 8 bases and J by 1 base, 5 bases remained unmatched. The CDR3 sequence is CASSDRGSSYEQYF. The CDR3 DNA is TGTGCCAGTTCGGACAGGGGGTCGTCCTACGAGCAGTACTTC.